Sequencing of this T cell receptor (beta chain) was carried out in a study of cytomegalovirus exposure and HLA in healthy donors. Germline CDR1 is SGHRS and CDR2 is YFSETQ. V shed 0 bases and J shed 4 bases, with 7 bases lying between them. This CDR3 spans 13 amino acids. Worth noting for this clone: Antigen: not known.

The primer mix had 60 Vbeta and 13 Jbeta primers. Clones were read by immunoSEQ multiplex PCR, and TCRdb kept only the in-frame ones, dropping some. Seen here are 280,000 or so clones, approximately 90% observed once, and the top ten hold around 2.1%. Study conclusions and caveats: A reported reduction in N-insertions relative to the roughly 710-donor mean was seen in an Asian-associated ancestry cluster in a later analysis.

The TCR comes from a woman between 18 and 29 years old in good health and CMV-seronegative. The V gene is TRBV5-1, the J gene TRBJ2-5, with D possibly TRBD2 on 5 matching bases. Sequenced: PBMCs. For the CDR3, the DNA is TGCGCCAGCAGCTTGGGAGGGTCAGAGACCCAGTACTTC. This translates into CASSLGGSETQYF.